The text below deals with one T cell receptor beta chain. What it binds is unknown. The data were obtained in a study of shared clonotypes between healthy human individuals. Study information: A couple of women and three men aged 18 to 49 served as donors. Study-level findings and limits: Sharing across several donors was seen in around 5.1% of naive CD4 clonotypes.

V gave up 3 bases and J gave up 0 bases, with 11 bases separating them. From germline, CDR1 is MNHNS and CDR2 SASEGT. The CDR3 consists of 15 residues. Produced via immunoSEQ multiplex PCR; TCRdb's table is partial and in-frame only. The profile shows approximately 2,000,000 clones, roughly 92% of them singletons. The receptor was isolated from a man between 18 and 35 years old in good health. Some clones in this sample may be carry-over from other donors' samples. This rearrangement joins TRBV6-1 to TRBJ1-1; D may be TRBD1 (6 bases). The sequenced material came from naive CD4+ T cells from PBMCs. Specified subset: CD45RA+ positively selected. CDR3 residues: CASSDVGAMNTEAFF. CDR3 nucleotide sequence: TGTGCCAGCAGTGATGTGGGGGCCATGAACACTGAAGCTTTCTTT.